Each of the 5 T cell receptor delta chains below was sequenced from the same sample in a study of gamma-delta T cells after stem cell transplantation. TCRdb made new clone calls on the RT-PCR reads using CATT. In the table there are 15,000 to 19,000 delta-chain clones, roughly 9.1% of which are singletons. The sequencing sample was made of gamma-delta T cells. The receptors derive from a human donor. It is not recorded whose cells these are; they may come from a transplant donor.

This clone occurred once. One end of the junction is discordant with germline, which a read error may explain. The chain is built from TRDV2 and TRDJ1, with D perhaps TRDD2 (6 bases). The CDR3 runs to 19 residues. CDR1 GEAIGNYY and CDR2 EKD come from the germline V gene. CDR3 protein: CACDLASTRIEYPTDNLIF. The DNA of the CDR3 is TGTGCCTGTGACCTTGCTTCCACCCGGATTGAGTATCCTACCGATAACCTCATCTTT.

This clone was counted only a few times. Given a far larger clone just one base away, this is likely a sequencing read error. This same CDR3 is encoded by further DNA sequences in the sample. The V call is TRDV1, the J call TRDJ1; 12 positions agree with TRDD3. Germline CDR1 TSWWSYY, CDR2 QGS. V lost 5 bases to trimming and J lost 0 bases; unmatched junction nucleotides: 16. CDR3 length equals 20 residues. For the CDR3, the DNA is TGTGCTCTTGGGAACAGCTTCAACTGGGGGATACAGGGGTACACCGATAAACTCATCTTT. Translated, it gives CALGNSFNWGIQGYTDKLIF.

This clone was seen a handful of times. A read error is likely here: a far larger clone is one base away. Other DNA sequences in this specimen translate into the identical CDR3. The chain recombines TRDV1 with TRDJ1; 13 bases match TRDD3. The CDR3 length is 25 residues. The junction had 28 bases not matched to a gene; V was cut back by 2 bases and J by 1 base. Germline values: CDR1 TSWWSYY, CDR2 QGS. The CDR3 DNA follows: TGTGCTCTTGGGGAAGTTCTGAGGACCTTCCCTCCCCCACTGGGGGATACGGAGGGCACCGATAAACTCATCTTT. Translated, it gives CALGEVLRTFPPPLGDTEGTDKLIF.

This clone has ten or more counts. The CDR3 region has the DNA TGTGCCTGTGACACGCGCGGGGGGACCGATAAACTCATCTTT. It yields the protein CACDTRGGTDKLIF. V gene TRDV2 combines with J gene TRDJ1, with D possibly TRDD3 on 5 matching bases. The V end lost 1 base, the J end lost 2 bases, and 10 bases lay between the germline ends. This CDR3 has 14 residues. CDR1 and CDR2 from the germline V gene are GEAIGNYY and EKD.

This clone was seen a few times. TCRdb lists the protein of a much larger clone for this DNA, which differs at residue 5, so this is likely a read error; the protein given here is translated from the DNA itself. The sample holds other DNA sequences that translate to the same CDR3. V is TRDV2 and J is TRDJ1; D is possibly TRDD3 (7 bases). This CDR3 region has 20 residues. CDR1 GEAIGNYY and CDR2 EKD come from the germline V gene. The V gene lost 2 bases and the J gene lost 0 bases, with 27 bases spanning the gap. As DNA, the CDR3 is TGTGCCTGTGACATCCTACGCTCCTCTTCCCTGGGGGCGTACACCGATAAACTCATCTTT. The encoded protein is CACDILRSSSLGAYTDKLIF.